This TCR beta chain was sequenced in a study of vaccination effects on CD4 cells after COVID-19. Study results and limitations: Clones that were induced by infection or by vaccine showed marked contraction late after vaccination. Early post-infection timepoints were absent, and convalescent patients were few.

V was cut by 4 bases and J by 4 bases, with 26 bases left in between. Germline V CDR1 and CDR2: LGHNA, YSLEER. CDR3 length equals 19 residues. The protocol was immunoSEQ multiplex PCR, while the TCRdb copy is restricted to in-frame clones and leaves out a portion. Found here are under 85,000 clones, 60% to 85% of them singletons; the top ten hold around 1.1%. Concerning this clone: Its antigen is unidentified.

Antigen-specific CD4+ T cells were expanded with viral peptide pools in the ViraFEST assay before sequencing. Researchers isolated CD4+ T cells once roughly ten days of culture had elapsed. Every participant took two doses of the BNT162b2 or mRNA-1273 vaccine. Having tested negative for nucleocapsid antibodies, the vaccine recipients showed no prior SARS-CoV-2 infection. The clonotype comes from a human donor who received a COVID-19 vaccine. The source was CD4+ T cells from PBMCs cultured with HCoV-OC43 spike peptides, collected after COVID-19 vaccination. Indicated subset: HCoV-OC43 spike overlapping peptide pool stimulation. The chain combines TRBV4-3 with TRBJ1-3; D is undetermined. The CDR3 nucleotides read TGCGCCAGCAGCCCCATTGTCATAAGATCCGTAGGTCCAGGAAACACCATATATTTT. Translating it yields CASSPIVIRSVGPGNTIYF.